The 27 T cell receptor beta chains reported below all come from one sample, sequenced in a study of T cell repertoires in cytomegalovirus infection. TCRdb passed the reads through MiXCR, listing each CDR3 protein once. The repertoire holds fewer than 350,000 distinct CDR3 sequences, with 9.5% as singletons. Sequenced material: PBMCs. The receptors come from a human donor in good health (CMV status not recorded). Some clones in this sample may be carry-over from other donors' samples.

In its sample, this clonotype was seen a few times. The chain is built from TRBV2 and TRBJ2-1; D might be TRBD2 (5 bases). CDR1 and CDR2 (germline): SNHLY, FYNNEI. This CDR3 contains 12 residues. The V and J ends lost 6 bases and 8 bases respectively, with 11 bases between them. CDR3 DNA sequence: TGTGCCAGCAGACTACTGGGAGATGAGCAGTTCTTC. Its protein is CASRLLGDEQFF.

The chain employs TRBV6-2 or TRBV6-3 and TRBJ1-5, with TRBD1 matching over 8 bases. Germline-derived CDR1 and CDR2 are MNHEY and SVGEGT. J lost 0 bases, V lost 2 bases, and 3 bases had no gene match. The CDR3 has 16 amino acids. CDR3 sequence: CASSYRGTGSNQPQHF. The CDR3 region has the DNA TGTGCCAGCAGTTACCGGGGGACAGGTAGCAATCAGCCCCAGCATTTT.

The sample holds many counts of this clonotype. The chain has TRBV7-2 and TRBJ2-2, with TRBD1 identical over 8 bases. Germline values: CDR1 SGHTA, CDR2 FQGNSA. V gave up 0 bases and J gave up 6 bases; unmatched junction bases: 15. The CDR3 is 19 amino acids. CDR3 amino acids: CASSLAQGAASRAAGELFF. The CDR3 DNA is TGTGCCAGCAGCTTAGCCCAGGGGGCGGCCAGTCGGGCGGCCGGGGAGCTGTTTTTT.

This clonotype showed up many times. V and J are TRBV20-1 and TRBJ2-7; D might be TRBD1 or TRBD2, each matching 7 bases. Between the trimmed V and J ends, which lost 0 bases and 3 bases, there was a span of 15 bases. The CDR3 has 15 residues. The germline V gene has CDR1 DFQATT and CDR2 SNEGSKA (reference sequence). CDR3 bases: TGCAGTGCTAGAGACGCACAGGGGAGGGACTACGAGCAGTACTTC. Its translation: CSARDAQGRDYEQYF.

The sample holds many counts of this clonotype. This chain uses TRBV7-2 with TRBJ2-7; D not certain. The germline CDR1 and CDR2 sequences are SGHTA and FQGNSA. The V and J ends lost 1 base and 2 bases respectively, with 6 bases between them. CDR3 length equals 13 residues. The CDR3 reads CASSLGSTYEQYF. CDR3 DNA: TGTGCCAGCAGCTTAGGGAGTACCTACGAGCAGTACTTC.

V gene TRBV19 combines with J gene TRBJ2-5; 13 bases fit TRBD2. This CDR3 has 16 amino acids. The germline V gene has CDR1 LNHDA and CDR2 SQIVND (reference sequence). Trimming at V came to 1 base and at J to 3 bases, leaving 2 bases not matched to a gene. CDR3 protein: CASSIGLAGGEETQYF. DNA of the CDR3: TGTGCCAGTAGTATAGGACTAGCGGGGGGCGAAGAGACCCAGTACTTC.

The chain couples TRBV28 to TRBJ2-7; D is unclear. Germline lookup yields CDR1 MDHEN and CDR2 SYDVKM. CDR3 length: 12 residues. V shed 7 bases and J shed 7 bases, with 14 bases lying between them. CDR3 DNA sequence: TGTGCCAGCACCTCGGGCCAAAAGGAGCAGTACTTC. Its protein product is CASTSGQKEQYF.

This clonotype was counted a few times. The rearrangement links TRBV5-1 to TRBJ1-3; 9 bases map to TRBD1. V was clipped by 6 bases and J by 2 bases; unmatched bases: 9. The V gene's germline CDR1 is SGHRS and CDR2 YFSETQ. The CDR3 is made up of 16 amino acids. The CDR3 nucleotides read TGCGCCAGCACCACCGAAGGGACAGGGACTGGAAACACCATATATTTT. It codes for CASTTEGTGTGNTIYF.

This clonotype was seen more than once but under ten times. V usage is TRBV7-2 and J usage is TRBJ2-2, with unresolved D. CDR3 length: 13 residues. V dropped 0 bases and J dropped 6 bases, with 5 bases sitting between them. Looked up from germline, CDR1 is SGHTA and CDR2 is FQGNSA. CDR3 in DNA: TGTGCCAGCAGCTTAGCTTTCCCCGGGGAGCTGTTTTTT. Translating gives CASSLAFPGELFF.

This clonotype was observed a handful of times. This chain connects TRBV5-3 to TRBJ2-1; 11 bases match TRBD1. TRBV5-3 is placed among ORFs of uncertain function. Trimming at V came to 8 bases and at J to 4 bases, leaving 11 bases not matched to a gene. This CDR3 comprises 16 residues. The CDR3 sequence: CASSATGTGGYNEQFF. The CDR3 DNA follows: TGTGCCAGCAGCGCAACCGGGACAGGGGGTTACAATGAGCAGTTCTTC.

The chain combines TRBV7-2 with TRBJ2-5; D assignment may be TRBD1 or TRBD2 (5 bases each). Germline assignment: CDR1 SGHTA and CDR2 FQGNSA. CDR3 length equals 14 residues. V lost 5 bases and J 1 base, leaving 11 bases between the germline ends. The CDR3 sequence: CASSRSGPQETQYF. Here the CDR3 DNA reads TGTGCCAGCAGCCGGTCGGGGCCCCAAGAGACCCAGTACTTC.

This clonotype has a count of ten or more. The V and J genes are TRBV12-3 or TRBV12-4 and TRBJ2-2; D gene ambiguous. Deletions cut 6 bases from V and 1 base from J, with 6 bases between. The CDR3 runs to 13 residues. The CDR3 DNA reads as TGTGCCAGCAGATCACAGAACACCGGGGAGCTGTTTTTT. Translation gives CASRSQNTGELFF.

The CDR3 loop is CASSVWGRGTDTQYF. DNA of the CDR3: TGTGCCAGCAGCGTTTGGGGGAGGGGCACAGATACGCAGTATTTT. The chain uses TRBV9 and TRBJ2-3, with 7 bases that match TRBD2. The germline CDR1 and CDR2 sequences are SGDLS and YYNGEE. With 2 bases clipped from V and 1 base from J, the junction kept 4 bases outside the gene matches. The CDR3 is made up of 15 amino acids.

Many counts were recorded for this clonotype. This sequence joins TRBV7-2 and TRBJ1-4; maybe TRBD1 (5 bases). Germline-derived CDR1 and CDR2 are SGHTA and FQGNSA. This CDR3 spans 16 amino acids. Trimming shortened V by 6 bases and J by 12 bases, and 26 bases separated the two germline ends. This chain's CDR3 is CASSSQALVYGVELFF. In DNA, the CDR3 is TGTGCCAGCAGTTCACAGGCATTAGTTTACGGGGTCGAACTGTTTTTT.

This clonotype appeared many times. The chain uses TRBV7-9 and TRBJ2-1; 7 bases line up with TRBD1. The V and J ends lost 5 bases and 7 bases, in that order; junction bases with no gene match: 17. The CDR3 spans 17 residues. Germline CDR1 and CDR2: SEHNR and FQNEAQ (reference sequence). The CDR3 sequence: CASSRYSDRVVRNEQFF. In DNA form, the CDR3 reads TGTGCCAGCAGCCGCTATTCCGACAGGGTAGTGCGGAATGAGCAGTTCTTC.

V gene TRBV5-6 combines with J gene TRBJ1-4; TRBD1 matches at 8 bases. V trimming: 2 bases; J trimming: 12 bases; junction bases outside the gene matches: 3. This CDR3 contains 12 residues. Germline V lookup: CDR1 SGHDT, CDR2 YYEEEE. As DNA, the CDR3 is TGTGCCAGCAGCTTCGGACAGGGTGAACTGTTTTTT. Amino acids: CASSFGQGELFF.

This clonotype was seen ten or more times. This sequence joins TRBV7-2 and TRBJ2-7, with D unresolved. In germline, CDR1 is SGHTA, CDR2 FQGNSA. This CDR3 is built from 12 residues. Trimming removed 4 bases from V and 3 bases from J, with 7 bases in between. The CDR3 spells CASSSTGYEQYF. CDR3 nucleotide sequence: TGTGCCAGCAGCTCGACCGGCTACGAGCAGTACTTC.

This clonotype has a count of ten or more. The chain recombines TRBV7-8 with TRBJ2-1, with D possibly being TRBD2 (6 bases). The germline gives CDR1 SGHVS, CDR2 FQNEAQ. The CDR3 length is 15 residues. Trimming pared 5 bases from V and 7 bases from J, leaving 18 bases between. The CDR3 DNA reads TGTGCCAGCAGCCCGCCTGGGGGGTGGGAAAATGAGCAGTTCTTC. Its protein product is CASSPPGGWENEQFF.

V is TRBV9 and J is TRBJ2-1, with TRBD1 matching 8 bases. The germline gives CDR1 SGDLS, CDR2 YYNGEE. This CDR3 has 16 amino acids. V gave up 2 bases and J gave up 1 base; unmatched junction bases: 5. The CDR3 sequence: CASSVGGTGSYNEQFF. The CDR3 DNA reads TGTGCCAGCAGCGTTGGAGGGACAGGATCCTACAATGAGCAGTTCTTC.

This clonotype was detected only a few times. The chain uses TRBV29-1 and TRBJ2-1; 8 bases agree with TRBD1. V lost 4 bases, J lost 2 bases, and 4 bases stayed unmatched. Per the germline V gene, CDR1 is SQVTM and CDR2 is ANQGSEA. The length of the CDR3 is 14 residues. This chain's CDR3 is CSVVYRGAYNEQFF. CDR3 nucleotide sequence: TGCAGCGTTGTTTACAGGGGGGCCTACAATGAGCAGTTCTTC.

The sample holds a few counts of this clonotype. The rearrangement uses TRBV11-2 and TRBJ2-2, with D possibly being TRBD2 (5 bases). This CDR3 has 15 residues. The V and J ends lost 0 bases and 7 bases respectively, with 12 bases between them. Germline CDR1 SGHAT, CDR2 FQNNGV. CDR3 residues: CASSLDGVGGGELFF. For the CDR3, the DNA is TGTGCCAGCAGCTTAGATGGGGTAGGAGGCGGGGAGCTGTTTTTT. The variable domain in full, completed from reference TRBV11-2 and TRBJ2-2, reads EAGVAQSPRYKIIEKRQSVAFWCNPISGHATLYWYQQILGQGPKLLIQFQNNGVVDDSQLPKDRFSAERLKGVDSTLKIQPAKLEDSAVYLCASSLDGVGGGELFFGEGSRLTVL.

This clonotype was seen at least ten times. The rearrangement links TRBV7-8 to TRBJ2-7, with 11 positions matching TRBD2. Trimming took 0 bases from V and 0 from J; bases not matched to a gene: 4. Germline assignment: CDR1 SGHVS and CDR2 FQNEAQ. The CDR3 runs 17 residues. This chain's CDR3 is CASSLALAGGSSYEQYF. In nucleotides, the CDR3 is TGTGCCAGCAGCTTAGCGCTAGCGGGAGGTTCCTCCTACGAGCAGTACTTC.

This clonotype was picked up a small number of times. The chain is built from TRBV9 and TRBJ2-6; D perhaps matches TRBD1 (5 bases). This CDR3 has 17 residues. V lost 4 bases, J lost 0 bases, and 14 bases lay in between. Germline values: CDR1 SGDLS, CDR2 YYNGEE. The CDR3 nucleotides read TGTGCCAGCAGCTCTCCGACAGATTACTCTGGGGCCAACGTCCTGACTTTC. Translating it yields CASSSPTDYSGANVLTF.

This clonotype was observed a few times. The gene calls are TRBV9 and TRBJ2-1; D perhaps matches TRBD1 (6 bases). CDR1 SGDLS and CDR2 YYNGEE come from the germline V gene. CDR3 length: 15 residues. Trimming stripped 0 bases from V and 6 bases from J, with 13 bases between. CDR3 residues: CASSVGQVSFNEQFF. CDR3 bases: TGTGCCAGCAGCGTAGGACAGGTTTCGTTCAATGAGCAGTTCTTC.

The sample holds a few counts of this clonotype. The rearrangement joins TRBV19 to TRBJ2-1; perhaps TRBD2 as D (7 bases). Deletions cut 7 bases from V and 5 bases from J, with 21 bases between. The germline V gene encodes CDR1 LNHDA and CDR2 SQIVND (reference sequence). The CDR3 has 16 residues. The CDR3 sequence: CASISRGGGPNNEQFF. In nucleotides, the CDR3 is TGTGCCAGTATCTCTCGGGGCGGGGGCCCTAACAATGAGCAGTTCTTC.

This clonotype came up a few times. The genes are TRBV10-3 and TRBJ2-3, with TRBD1 identical over 8 bases. The length of the CDR3 is 14 residues. Looked up from germline, CDR1 is ENHRY and CDR2 is SYGVKD. Germline trimming cut 10 bases from V and 2 bases from J; bases unmatched to any gene: 8. The chain's CDR3 is CATRQGATTDTQYF. The CDR3 nucleotides are TGTGCCACCCGCCAGGGGGCGACCACAGATACGCAGTATTTT.

This chain connects TRBV6-2 or TRBV6-3 to TRBJ2-7; possible D gene TRBD1, 5 bases. The CDR3 is made up of 15 amino acids. Germline CDR1 reads MNHEY; CDR2 reads SVGEGT. V was cut by 7 bases and J by 3 bases, with 19 bases left in between. DNA for the CDR3: TGTGCCAGCACAAGGGGCAACTCGGGTTTCTACGAGCAGTACTTC. It encodes CASTRGNSGFYEQYF.